This T cell receptor (beta chain) was recovered during a study of T cell responses to AZD1222 COVID-19 vaccine. Using immunoSEQ multiplex PCR, the repertoire was profiled, and TCRdb retains in-frame clones only, with some absent. The sample gives 170,000 or so clones, approximately 92% of which show up once; around 0.97% is in the top ten. With respect to this clone: Its matching antigen is unknown.

Trimming took off 0 bases at V and 8 bases at J, with 13 bases between the two ends. Per the germline V gene, CDR1 is LGHNA and CDR2 is YNFKEQ. The CDR3 has 15 residues. Study findings and constraints: Spike-specific TCR breadth and depth grew following two AZD1222 doses.

The chain carries TRBV4-2 and TRBJ1-4, with D perhaps TRBD1 (5 bases). Material: peripheral blood, obtained 28 days after the second dose of the MenACWY control vaccine. The TCR sequence derives from an adult who received the MenACWY meningococcal vaccine as a control. The CDR3 region has the DNA TGTGCCAGCAGCCAAGATCGGGGGGGGACCGAAAAACTGTTTTTT. Translation: CASSQDRGGTEKLFF.